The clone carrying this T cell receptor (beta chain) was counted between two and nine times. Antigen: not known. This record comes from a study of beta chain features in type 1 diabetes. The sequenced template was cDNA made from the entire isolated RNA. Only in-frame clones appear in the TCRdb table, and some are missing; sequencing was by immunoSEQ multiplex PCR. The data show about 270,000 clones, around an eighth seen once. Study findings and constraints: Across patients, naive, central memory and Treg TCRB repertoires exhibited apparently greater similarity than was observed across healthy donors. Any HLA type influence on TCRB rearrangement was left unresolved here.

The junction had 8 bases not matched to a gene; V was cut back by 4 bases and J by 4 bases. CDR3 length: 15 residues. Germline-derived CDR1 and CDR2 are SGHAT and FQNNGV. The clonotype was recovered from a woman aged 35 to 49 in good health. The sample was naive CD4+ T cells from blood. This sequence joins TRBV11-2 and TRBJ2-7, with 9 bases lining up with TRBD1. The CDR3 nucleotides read TGTGCCAGCAGCTCACCGGACAGGGGCTCTTACGAGCAGTACTTC. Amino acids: CASSSPDRGSYEQYF.